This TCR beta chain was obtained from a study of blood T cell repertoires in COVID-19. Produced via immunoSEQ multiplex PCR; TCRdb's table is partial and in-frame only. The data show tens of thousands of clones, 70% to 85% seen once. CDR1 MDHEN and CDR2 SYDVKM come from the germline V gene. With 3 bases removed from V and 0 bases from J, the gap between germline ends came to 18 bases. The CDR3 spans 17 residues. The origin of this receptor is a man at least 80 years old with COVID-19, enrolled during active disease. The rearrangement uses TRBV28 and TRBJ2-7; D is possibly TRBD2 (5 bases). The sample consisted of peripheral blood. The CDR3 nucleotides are TGTGCCAGCAGTTTCTCCGGGATCTTCCGTTTCTCCTACGAGCAGTACTTC. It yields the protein CASSFSGIFRFSYEQYF. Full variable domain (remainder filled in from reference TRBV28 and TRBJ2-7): DVKVTQSSRYLVKRTGEKVFLECVQDMDHENMFWYRQDPGLGLRLIYFSYDVKMKEKGDIPEGYSVSREKKERFSLILESASTNQTSMYLCASSFSGIFRFSYEQYFGPGTRLTVT.